This T cell receptor (beta chain) was retrieved from a study of shared clonotypes between healthy human individuals. Recent acute infections and vaccinations were absent in the healthy HIV-negative adult donors. Study-wide results and caveats: Generally, naive subsets came out with larger estimated richness than memory subsets.

Several immunoSEQ plates held equal portions of the genomic DNA taken from each subset. Sequencing used immunoSEQ multiplex PCR; TCRdb keeps in-frame clones, though not all of them. The sample includes approximately 1.5 million clones, approximately 98% seen only once; the top ten take around 0.45%. The CDR3 sequence is 17 residues long. Germline loops: CDR1 MNHNS, CDR2 SASEGT. J gave up 4 bases and V 4 bases, and 13 bases lay outside the gene matches. Comments on this clone: Its antigen is undetermined.

This rearrangement joins TRBV6-1 to TRBJ1-2, with 9 bases that match TRBD1. This TCR was recovered from a man aged 25-45 years in good health. The material sequenced was naive CD4+ T cells sorted from blood. Noted subset: CD45RA+ positively selected. For the CDR3, the DNA is TGTGCCAGCAGTGCAAAACCAACAGGGGGCGGTAGCTATGGCTACACCTTC. Its translation: CASSAKPTGGGSYGYTF.